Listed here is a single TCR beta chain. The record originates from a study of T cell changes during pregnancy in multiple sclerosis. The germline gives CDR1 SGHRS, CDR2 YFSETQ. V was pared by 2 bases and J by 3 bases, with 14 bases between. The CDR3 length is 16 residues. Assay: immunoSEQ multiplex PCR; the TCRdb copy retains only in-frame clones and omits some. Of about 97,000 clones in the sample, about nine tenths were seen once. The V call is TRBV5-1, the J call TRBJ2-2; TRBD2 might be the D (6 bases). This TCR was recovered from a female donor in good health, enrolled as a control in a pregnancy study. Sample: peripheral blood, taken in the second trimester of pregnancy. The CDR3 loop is CASSFDYTGDTGELFF. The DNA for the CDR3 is TGCGCCAGCAGCTTTGATTACACGGGAGACACCGGGGAGCTGTTTTTT.